The clone carrying this TCR beta chain was found many times. The antigen is not known. The sample belongs to a study of early T cells in non-severe SARS-CoV-2 infection. The overall study: Sequenced bulk RNA came from whole blood that was unsorted, and chains were unpaired. Whole-study results and caveats: VDJdb-based annotation leaned toward anti-spike CD8 responses and missed private and CD4 specificities.

The TCR library protocol attached unique molecular identifiers to the individual cDNA molecules. TCRdb re-analysed the 5' RACE reads in MiXCR, keeping a single row per CDR3 protein. The sample yields 75,000 or so distinct CDR3 sequences, 11% to 15% seen once. The receptor's source is an adult who was a healthcare worker with PCR-confirmed SARS-CoV-2 infection or an uninfected control (not recorded which). Sequencing was carried out using whole blood.

This CDR3 reads CSAQGGDYNEQFF. In nucleotides, the CDR3 is TGCAGTGCTCAGGGTGGCGACTACAATGAGCAGTTCTTC. This chain links TRBV20-1 with TRBJ2-1, with a tentative D call TRBD1 (5 bases). CDR1 and CDR2 (germline): DFQATT, SNEGSKA (reference sequence). Trimming shortened V by 5 bases and J by 3 bases, and 11 bases separated the two germline ends. This CDR3 has 13 residues.